A single sample gave rise to the 25 T cell receptor beta chains below, sequenced in a study of radiation and T cells in renal cell carcinoma. Sequencing used immunoSEQ multiplex PCR; TCRdb keeps in-frame clones, though not all of them. The top ten clones hold approximately 12% of a sample with 150,000 to 190,000 clones, 80% to 90% of them seen once. Time point defined: blood 2 weeks post-SBRT. The treatment is: 15 Gy SBRT to primary tumor, nephrectomy 4 weeks later. Sequenced material: blood, taken from a patient whose treatment included radiotherapy and nephrectomy. The receptors originated from a woman aged 45-60 years with renal cell carcinoma.

The V and J genes are TRBV6-1 and TRBJ2-7, with D perhaps matching TRBD1 (6 bases). The CDR3 consists of 16 residues. Germline V lookup: CDR1 MNHNS, CDR2 SASEGT. The V and J ends lost 1 base and 7 bases respectively, with 20 bases between them. For the CDR3, the DNA is TGTGCCAGCAGTGAAGAGAACCCTGGGACACCTCTAGAGCAGTACTTC. The encoded protein is CASSEENPGTPLEQYF.

The CDR3 spells CASSLELGGGTEAFF. The CDR3 DNA is TGTGCCAGCAGCTTAGAGTTAGGGGGAGGCACTGAAGCTTTCTTT. This chain connects TRBV7-3 to TRBJ1-1, with D possibly being TRBD1 (6 bases). V was trimmed by 2 bases and J by 4 bases, leaving 14 bases between them. Germline assignment: CDR1 SGHTA and CDR2 FQGTGA. This CDR3 has 15 amino acids.

This clone has a single count. The rearrangement links TRBV5-1 to TRBJ1-6, with 12 bases that match TRBD1. CDR3 length: 15 amino acids. CDR1 is SGHRS and CDR2 is YFSETQ in the germline V gene. V trimming: 5 bases; J trimming: 9 bases; junction bases outside the gene matches: 6. CDR3 bases: TGCGCCAGCAGGCAGGGACAGGGGGCATCTTCACCCCTCCACTTT. This codes for CASRQGQGASSPLHF.

This sequence joins TRBV11-2 and TRBJ2-7; D call uncertain. The V and J ends lost 1 base and 4 bases respectively, with 8 bases between them. The CDR3 has 13 amino acids. Germline V gene lookup returns CDR1 SGHAT and CDR2 FQNNGV. In DNA, the CDR3 is TGTGCCAGCAGCTTAGGTCACAGTTACGAGCAGTACTTC. Its protein product is CASSLGHSYEQYF.

The CDR3, as DNA: TGTGCCTGGGCCACGGACCTCCCCTCTGGGGCCAACGTCCTGACTTTC. Translating gives CAWATDLPSGANVLTF. This rearrangement joins TRBV30 to TRBJ2-6; unclear D gene. The CDR3 is made up of 16 amino acids. Germline lookup yields CDR1 GTSNPN and CDR2 SVGIG (reference sequence). Trimming pared 5 bases from V and 0 bases from J, leaving 14 bases between.

The chain recombines TRBV30 with TRBJ1-2; D perhaps matches TRBD1 (6 bases). Per the germline V gene, CDR1 is GTSNPN and CDR2 is SVGIG (reference sequence). This CDR3 has 13 residues. Trimming pared 0 bases from V and 8 bases from J, leaving 13 bases between. CDR3 nucleotide sequence: TGTGCCTGGAGTGTGTACAGGGCTAAGGGCTACACCTTC. This encodes CAWSVYRAKGYTF.

This chain connects TRBV21-1 to TRBJ2-7; the table gives TRBD1 as D, unverified against the DNA. TRBV21-1 is a pseudogene. There are 15 residues in the CDR3. The DNA for the CDR3 is TGTGCCAGCAGCATAAGGACAGGGTATCCCCACGAGCAGTACTTC. It encodes CASSIRTGYPHEQYF.

The chain couples TRBV18 to TRBJ1-2; 8 positions match TRBD1. The CDR3 runs 13 residues. Germline trimming cut 2 bases from V and 8 bases from J; bases unmatched to any gene: 4. Germline CDR1 is KGHSH and CDR2 is LQKENI. The CDR3 coding sequence is TGTGCCAGCTCACCAGGACAGGGCGAAGGCTACACCTTC. Protein product: CASSPGQGEGYTF.

The chain recombines TRBV7-3 with TRBJ2-1; possibly TRBD1 or TRBD2 for D (5 bases each). The germline gives CDR1 SGHTA, CDR2 FQGTGA. CDR3 length: 13 residues. V dropped 4 bases and J dropped 16 bases, with 20 bases sitting between them. The CDR3 DNA sequence: TGTGCCAGCAGCTCCCTCCACCGGGACGCTGTTTTCTTC. This encodes CASSSLHRDAVFF.

The chain joins TRBV10-3 to TRBJ2-1; 9 bases map to TRBD1. The CDR3 extends over 16 amino acids. CDR1 and CDR2 from the germline V gene are ENHRY and SYGVKD. V was clipped by 0 bases and J by 7 bases; unmatched bases: 7. CDR3 region: CAISESETGGINEQFF. CDR3 DNA sequence: TGTGCCATCAGTGAGTCCGAGACAGGGGGAATAAATGAGCAGTTCTTC.

This clone was seen once. This chain connects TRBV9 to TRBJ2-3, with no clear D. Trimming pared 0 bases from V and 2 bases from J, leaving 7 bases between. CDR3 length: 14 residues. Germline V gene data show CDR1 as SGDLS and CDR2 as YYNGEE. The chain's CDR3 is CASSVGSVTDTQYF. The CDR3 bases are TGTGCCAGCAGCGTAGGTTCAGTCACAGATACGCAGTATTTT.

This rearrangement joins TRBV10-1 to TRBJ2-7, with D possibly matching TRBD2 (5 bases). Germline V gene lookup returns CDR1 WNHNN and CDR2 SYGVQD (reference sequence). The CDR3 covers 12 residues. V was shortened by 3 bases and J by 11 bases, with 14 bases between the two germline ends. In nucleotides, the CDR3 is TGCGCCAGCAGTGACGGACGGCGGGCGGAGTACTTC. The encoded protein is CASSDGRRAEYF.

V usage is TRBV7-6 and J usage is TRBJ1-1, with D uncertain. V was shortened by 1 base and J by 1 base, with 7 bases between the two germline ends. Germline V lookup: CDR1 SGHVS, CDR2 FNYEAQ. The CDR3 is made up of 14 amino acids. CDR3 region: CASSLVAGNTEAFF. CDR3 nucleotide sequence: TGTGCCAGCAGCTTAGTGGCCGGGAACACTGAAGCTTTCTTT.

This sequence joins TRBV7-2 and TRBJ2-1; 12 bases are a match to TRBD2. The length of the CDR3 is 16 residues. V was pared by 5 bases and J by 7 bases, with 9 bases of the junction left unmatched. CDR1 and CDR2 (germline): SGHTA, FQGNSA. CDR3 loop: CASSRFSSGGVNEQFF. The CDR3 bases are TGTGCCAGCAGCCGCTTTTCTAGCGGGGGGGTAAATGAGCAGTTCTTC.

This clone was observed a single time. V and J are TRBV25-1 and TRBJ2-5; 9 bases agree with TRBD1. The CDR3 has 14 amino acids. The V and J ends lost 6 bases and 5 bases, in that order; junction bases with no gene match: 7. Germline-derived CDR1 and CDR2 are MGHDK and SYGVNS. The CDR3, as DNA: TGTGCCAGCAGACGGACAGGGGCCTTGGAGACCCAGTACTTC. It codes for CASRRTGALETQYF.

The CDR3 nucleotides are TGTGCCAGCAGTCGTCGGTCAAGCTATAACTATGGCTACACCTTC. It specifies CASSRRSSYNYGYTF. J is TRBJ1-2 and V is TRBV27; no definite D call. This CDR3 is 15 amino acids long. The germline gives CDR1 MNHEY, CDR2 SMNVEV (reference sequence). Deletions cut 5 bases from V and 1 base from J, with 14 bases between.

This chain joins TRBV13 and TRBJ2-1, with D possibly matching TRBD1 (5 bases). The CDR3 contains 12 residues. The V and J ends lost 5 bases and 7 bases respectively, with 9 bases between them. CDR1 PRHDT and CDR2 FYEKMQ come from the germline V gene (reference sequence). CDR3 in DNA: TGTGCCAGCAGCGGCCAGGGAAATGAGCAGTTCTTC. This codes for CASSGQGNEQFF.

The J gene is TRBJ2-7, the V gene TRBV7-9, with TRBD1 matching 8 bases. The junction had 9 bases not matched to a gene; V was cut back by 4 bases and J by 4 bases. Germline CDR1 reads SEHNR; CDR2 reads FQNEAQ (reference sequence). The CDR3 has 15 amino acids. The CDR3 loop reads CASSYGVRGLYEQYF. CDR3 bases: TGTGCCAGCAGCTACGGTGTCAGGGGGCTTTACGAGCAGTACTTC.

The gene calls are TRBV25-1 and TRBJ2-5; D is unresolved. Trimming left V 3 bases short and J 2 bases short, with 7 bases between. The length of the CDR3 is 13 residues. Germline CDR1 MGHDK, CDR2 SYGVNS. The CDR3 spells CASSDWVQETQYF. The CDR3 bases are TGTGCCAGCAGTGATTGGGTGCAAGAGACCCAGTACTTC.

The chain combines TRBV9 with TRBJ2-1; no clear D. Deletions cut 4 bases from V and 2 bases from J, with 16 bases between. CDR3 length: 16 residues. CDR1 SGDLS and CDR2 YYNGEE come from the germline V gene. The DNA of the CDR3 is TGTGCCAGCAGCTCCCCCCCAGCCAGCCCCTACAATGAGCAGTTCTTC. It yields the protein CASSSPPASPYNEQFF. Together with reference TRBV9 and TRBJ2-1, the CDR3 gives the full variable domain: DSGVTQTPKHLITATGQRVTLRCSPRSGDLSVYWYQQSLDQGLQFLIQYYNGEERAKGNILERFSAQQFPDLHSELNLSSLELGDSALYFCASSSPPASPYNEQFFGPGTRLTVL.

The genes are TRBV29-1 and TRBJ1-2; 8 bases align to TRBD1. The CDR3 contains 12 residues. Germline V CDR1 and CDR2: SQVTM, ANQGSEA. Losses at the gene ends were 6 bases for V and 8 bases for J; bases not matched to a gene: 8. The CDR3 spells CSVHRGDRGYTF. The CDR3 region has the DNA TGCAGCGTCCACAGGGGGGATAGGGGCTACACCTTC.

This chain joins TRBV29-1 and TRBJ1-2; 9 bases match TRBD1. Germline-derived CDR1 and CDR2 are SQVTM and ANQGSEA. This CDR3 has 12 residues. V lost 4 bases to trimming and J lost 4 bases; unmatched junction nucleotides: 1. CDR3 coding DNA: TGCAGCGTTGGGACAGGGGTCTATGGCTACACCTTC. Its translation is CSVGTGVYGYTF. The whole variable domain, remainder taken from reference TRBV29-1 and TRBJ1-2, is SAVISQKPSRDICQRGTSLTIQCQVDSQVTMMFWYRQQPGQSLTLIATANQGSEATYESGFVIDKFPISRPNLTFSTLTVSNMSPEDSSIYLCSVGTGVYGYTFGSGTRLTVV.

In its sample, this clone was seen once. The chain couples TRBV7-2 to TRBJ2-5; D might be TRBD1 (6 bases). Between the trimmed V and J ends, which lost 4 bases and 5 bases, there was a span of 17 bases. This CDR3 comprises 15 residues. Per germline, CDR1 SGHTA and CDR2 FQGNSA. In DNA, the CDR3 is TGTGCCAGCAGCTCCCGACAGGATTGGGGGGAGACCCAGTACTTC. It translates to CASSSRQDWGETQYF. The variable domain in full, with the rest retrieved from reference TRBV7-2 and TRBJ2-5, is GAGVSQSPSNKVTEKGKDVELRCDPISGHTALYWYRQSLGQGLEFLIYFQGNSAPDKSGLPSDRFSAERTGGSVSTLTIQRTQQEDSAVYLCASSSRQDWGETQYFGPGTRLLVL.

The chain recombines TRBV5-4 with TRBJ2-5; 9 bases line up with TRBD1. J was trimmed by 5 bases and V by 0 bases; bases with no gene match: 5. Germline V lookup: CDR1 SGHNT, CDR2 YYREEE (reference sequence). This CDR3 spans 15 amino acids. CDR3 DNA: TGTGCCAGCAGCTTGGCACAGGGGGCGCGGGAGACCCAGTACTTC. Translation gives CASSLAQGARETQYF.

The genes are TRBV6-6 and TRBJ1-4; TRBD1 agrees at 7 bases. V lost 6 bases to trimming and J lost 0 bases; unmatched junction nucleotides: 7. This CDR3 has 16 residues. The germline V gene encodes CDR1 MNHNY and CDR2 SVGAGI (reference sequence). The DNA for the CDR3 is TGTGCCAGCAGCCTGACAGGGACCGCAACTAATGAAAAACTGTTTTTT. Its translation is CASSLTGTATNEKLFF.